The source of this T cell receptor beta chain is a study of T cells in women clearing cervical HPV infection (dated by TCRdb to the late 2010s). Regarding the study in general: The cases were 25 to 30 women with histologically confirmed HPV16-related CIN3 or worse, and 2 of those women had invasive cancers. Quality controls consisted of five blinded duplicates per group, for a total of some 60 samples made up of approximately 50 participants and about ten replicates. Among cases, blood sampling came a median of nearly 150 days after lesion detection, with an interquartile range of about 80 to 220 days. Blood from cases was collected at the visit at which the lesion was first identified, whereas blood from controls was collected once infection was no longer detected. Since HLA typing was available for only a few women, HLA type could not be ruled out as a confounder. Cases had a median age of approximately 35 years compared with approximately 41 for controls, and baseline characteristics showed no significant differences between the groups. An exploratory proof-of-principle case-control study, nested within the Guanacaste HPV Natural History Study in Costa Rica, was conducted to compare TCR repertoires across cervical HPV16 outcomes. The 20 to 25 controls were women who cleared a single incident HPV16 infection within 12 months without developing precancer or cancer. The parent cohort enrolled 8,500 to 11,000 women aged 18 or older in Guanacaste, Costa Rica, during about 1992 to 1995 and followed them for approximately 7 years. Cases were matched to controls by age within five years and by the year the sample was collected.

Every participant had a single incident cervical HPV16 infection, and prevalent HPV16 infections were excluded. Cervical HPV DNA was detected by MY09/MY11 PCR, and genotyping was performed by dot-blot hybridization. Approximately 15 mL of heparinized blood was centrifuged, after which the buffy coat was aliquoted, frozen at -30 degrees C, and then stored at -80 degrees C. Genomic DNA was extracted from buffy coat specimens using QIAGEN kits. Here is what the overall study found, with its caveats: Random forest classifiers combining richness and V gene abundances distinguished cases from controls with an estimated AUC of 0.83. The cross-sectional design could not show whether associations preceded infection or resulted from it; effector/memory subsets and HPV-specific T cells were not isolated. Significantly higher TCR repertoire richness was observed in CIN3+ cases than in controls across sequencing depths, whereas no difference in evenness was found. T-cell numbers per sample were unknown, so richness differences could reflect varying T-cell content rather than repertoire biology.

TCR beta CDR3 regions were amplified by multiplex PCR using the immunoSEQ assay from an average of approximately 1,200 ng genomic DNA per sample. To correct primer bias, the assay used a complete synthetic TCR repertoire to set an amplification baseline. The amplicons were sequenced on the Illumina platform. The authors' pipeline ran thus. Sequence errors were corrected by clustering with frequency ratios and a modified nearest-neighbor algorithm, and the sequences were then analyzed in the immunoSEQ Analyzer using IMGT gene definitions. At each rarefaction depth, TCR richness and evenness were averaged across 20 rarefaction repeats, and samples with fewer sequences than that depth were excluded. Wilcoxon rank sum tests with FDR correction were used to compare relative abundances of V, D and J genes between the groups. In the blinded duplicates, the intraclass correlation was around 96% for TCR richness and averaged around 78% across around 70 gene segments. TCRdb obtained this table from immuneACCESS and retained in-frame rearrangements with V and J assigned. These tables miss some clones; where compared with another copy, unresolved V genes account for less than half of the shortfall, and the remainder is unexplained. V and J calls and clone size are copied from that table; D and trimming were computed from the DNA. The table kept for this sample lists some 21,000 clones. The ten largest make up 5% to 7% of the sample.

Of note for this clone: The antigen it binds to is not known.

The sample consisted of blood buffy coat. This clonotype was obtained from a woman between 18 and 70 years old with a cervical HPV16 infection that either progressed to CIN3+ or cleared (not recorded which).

The CDR3 protein is CSASATGTSGTSSYNEQFF. The covered CDR3 bases are TGCAGTGCTAGTGCGACCGGGACTAGCGGGACCTCCTCCTACAATGAG. Rearrangement joined TRBV20-1 to TRBJ2-1, with 13 central nucleotides matching TRBD2. Read coverage stops 3 residues before the CDR3 terminus; the germline J gene supplies the remainder. The CDR3 spans 19 residues, from the cysteine through the phenylalanine. The DNA shown is the part of the CDR3 that was read: 48 bases, in frame from base 1. Per the germline V gene (reference sequence), DFQATT is the CDR1 and SNEGSKA is the CDR2. V trim: 3 bases; J trim: 0 bases; unmatched bases: 11.